What follows describes a single T cell receptor beta chain. The J segment lost 5 bases and the V segment lost 4 bases, leaving 10 bases of the junction unmatched. Germline V gene lookup returns CDR1 SGHRS and CDR2 YFSETQ. CDR3 size: 16 residues. The data are from a study of blood T cell repertoires in COVID-19. Study-wide context: Researchers got acute and convalescent COVID-19 samples from the United States, Italy and Spain. From T cells, B-cell-depleted T cells, or PBMCs came the material, which was cDNA or gDNA.

The authors' processing: Quantification of nucleated cells was approximated via reference gene primer amplification. Produced via immunoSEQ multiplex PCR; TCRdb's table is partial and in-frame only. V and J calls and clone size are copied from that table; D and trimming were computed from the DNA. The sample has roughly 120,000 clones, 70% to 85% seen once; the top ten hold 9% to 15%. The clonotype originates from a woman in her sixties or seventies with acute or convalescent COVID-19. Sequencing was carried out using peripheral blood. The V gene is TRBV5-1, the J gene TRBJ2-1; 9 positions agree with TRBD2. The DNA for the CDR3 is TGCGCCAGCAGCCCCCTATATAGCGGGGGAGACAATGAGCAGTTCTTC. Residues: CASSPLYSGGDNEQFF. The variable domain in full, with the rest retrieved from reference TRBV5-1 and TRBJ2-1, is KAGVTQTPRYLIKTRGQQVTLSCSPISGHRSVSWYQQTPGQGLQFLFEYFSETQRNKGNFPGRFSGRQFSNSRSEMNVSTLELGDSALYLCASSPLYSGGDNEQFFGPGTRLTVL.